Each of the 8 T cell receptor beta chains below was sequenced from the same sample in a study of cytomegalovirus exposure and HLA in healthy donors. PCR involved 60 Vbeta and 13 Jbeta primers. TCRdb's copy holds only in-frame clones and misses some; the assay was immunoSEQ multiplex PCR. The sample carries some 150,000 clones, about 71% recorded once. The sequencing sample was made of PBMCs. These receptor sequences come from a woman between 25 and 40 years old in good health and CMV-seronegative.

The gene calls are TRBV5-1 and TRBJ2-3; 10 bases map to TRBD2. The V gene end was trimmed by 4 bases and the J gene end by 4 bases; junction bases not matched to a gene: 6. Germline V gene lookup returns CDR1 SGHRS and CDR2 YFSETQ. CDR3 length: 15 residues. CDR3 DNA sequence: TGCGCCAGCAGCGGAGACGGGACTAGCGCAGATACGCAGTATTTT. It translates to CASSGDGTSADTQYF.

The CDR3 protein is CSVDGDKNSYNEQFF. CDR3 DNA: TGCAGCGTTGACGGGGACAAGAACTCCTACAATGAGCAGTTCTTC. The rearrangement uses TRBV29-1 and TRBJ2-1, with D maybe TRBD1 (6 bases). Deletions cut 3 bases from V and 0 bases from J, with 12 bases between. CDR1 and CDR2 (germline): SQVTM, ANQGSEA. The CDR3 is 15 residues long.

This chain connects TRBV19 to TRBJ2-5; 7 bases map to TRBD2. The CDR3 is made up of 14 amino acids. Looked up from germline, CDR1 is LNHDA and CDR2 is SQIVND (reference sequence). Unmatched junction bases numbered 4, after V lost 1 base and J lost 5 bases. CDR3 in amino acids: CASSIGGGSETQYF. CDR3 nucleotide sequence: TGTGCCAGTAGTATAGGGGGAGGGTCGGAGACCCAGTACTTC.

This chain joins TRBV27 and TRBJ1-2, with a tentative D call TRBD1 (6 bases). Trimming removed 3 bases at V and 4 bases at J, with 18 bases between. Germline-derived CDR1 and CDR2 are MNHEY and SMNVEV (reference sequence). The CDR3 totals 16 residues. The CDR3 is CASSFNPRGWGYGYTF. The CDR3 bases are TGTGCCAGCAGTTTTAACCCAAGGGGGTGGGGCTATGGCTACACCTTC.

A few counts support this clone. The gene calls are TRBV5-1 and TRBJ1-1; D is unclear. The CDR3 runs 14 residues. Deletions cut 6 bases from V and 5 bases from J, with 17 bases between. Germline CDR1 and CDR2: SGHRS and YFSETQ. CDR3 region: CASKNSPSGTEAFF. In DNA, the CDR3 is TGCGCCAGCAAAAATAGCCCCAGTGGTACTGAAGCTTTCTTT.

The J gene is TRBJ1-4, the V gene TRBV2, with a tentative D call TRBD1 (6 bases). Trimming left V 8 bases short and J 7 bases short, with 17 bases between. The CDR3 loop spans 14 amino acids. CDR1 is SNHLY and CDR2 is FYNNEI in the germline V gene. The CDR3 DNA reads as TGTGCCAGCGGGGTTGGGGGCAGGGGTGAAAAACTGTTTTTT. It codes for CASGVGGRGEKLFF. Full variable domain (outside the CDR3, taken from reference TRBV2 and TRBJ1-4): EPEVTQTPSHQVTQMGQEVILRCVPISNHLYFYWYRQILGQKVEFLVSFYNNEISEKSEIFDDQFSVERPDGSNFTLKIRSTKLEDSAMYFCASGVGGRGEKLFFGSGTQLSVL.

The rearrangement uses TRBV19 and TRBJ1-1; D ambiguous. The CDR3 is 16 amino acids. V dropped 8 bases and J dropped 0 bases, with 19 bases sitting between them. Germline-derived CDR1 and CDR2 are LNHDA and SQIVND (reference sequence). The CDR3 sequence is CASHPAADTLNTEAFF. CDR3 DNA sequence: TGTGCCAGTCATCCCGCGGCGGATACCCTGAACACTGAAGCTTTCTTT.

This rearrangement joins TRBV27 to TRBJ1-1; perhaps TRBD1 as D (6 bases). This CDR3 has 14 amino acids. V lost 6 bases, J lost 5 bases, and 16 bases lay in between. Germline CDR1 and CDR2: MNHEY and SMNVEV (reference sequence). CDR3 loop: CASRSGGRGTEAFF. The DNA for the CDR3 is TGTGCCAGCAGAAGCGGGGGGCGGGGGACTGAAGCTTTCTTT.